Sequencing of this T cell receptor (beta chain) was carried out in a study of human T cells and chemical hapten exposure. This sample's time point: healthy volunteer bleed at 2 weeks. Unfractionated whole blood yielded the extracted total RNA. The germline V gene encodes CDR1 DFQATT and CDR2 SNEGSKA (reference sequence). CDR3 length: 13 amino acids. V was clipped by 6 bases and J by 7 bases; unmatched bases: 7. One entry per CDR3 protein, called by TCRdb with MiXCR from the RACE reads. The sample lists about 31,000 distinct CDR3 sequences; 6.5% to 9% were seen once. Sequencing was done on a sample of whole blood. This chain joins TRBV20-1 and TRBJ1-4; the match to TRBD1 covers 8 bases. The TCR was taken from a human donor in good health. Some clones in this sample may be carry-over from other donors' samples. Here the CDR3 reads CSASGGVGEKLFF. CDR3 DNA: TGCAGTGCCTCAGGGGGCGTCGGTGAAAAACTGTTTTTT.